The source of this T cell receptor (beta chain) is a study of regulatory T cells in long-lasting Graves disease. The time point is: newly diagnosed GD, antithyroid drugs for less than 3 months. Following extraction of RNA from PBMCs, that RNA was used to make the TCR library. There are many counts of this clonotype. According to the study, TCR beta libraries were built with iRepertoire HTBI primers and CDR3-region Arm-PCR. TCRdb reprocessed the multiplex PCR reads with MiXCR, giving one entry per CDR3 protein. The sample lists 450,000 to 600,000 distinct CDR3 sequences; 15% to 20% were seen once. Germline V lookup: CDR1 MNHNS, CDR2 SASEGT. This CDR3 has 15 amino acids. J was trimmed by 5 bases and V by 6 bases; bases with no gene match: 5. This sample was shared with a second study, whose subject was T cells in Graves' hyperthyroidism and ophthalmopathy.

The clonotype was recovered from a man aged 35 to 55 with Graves disease. The chain uses TRBV6-1 and TRBJ2-2, with 11 bases lining up with TRBD2. The sample in question was peripheral blood mononuclear cells (PBMCs), obtained at new diagnosis, from a patient treated with antithyroid drugs. As DNA, the CDR3 is TGTGCCAGCAGCCCGGCTAGCGGGAGGACCGGGGAGCTGTTTTTT. This codes for CASSPASGRTGELFF.